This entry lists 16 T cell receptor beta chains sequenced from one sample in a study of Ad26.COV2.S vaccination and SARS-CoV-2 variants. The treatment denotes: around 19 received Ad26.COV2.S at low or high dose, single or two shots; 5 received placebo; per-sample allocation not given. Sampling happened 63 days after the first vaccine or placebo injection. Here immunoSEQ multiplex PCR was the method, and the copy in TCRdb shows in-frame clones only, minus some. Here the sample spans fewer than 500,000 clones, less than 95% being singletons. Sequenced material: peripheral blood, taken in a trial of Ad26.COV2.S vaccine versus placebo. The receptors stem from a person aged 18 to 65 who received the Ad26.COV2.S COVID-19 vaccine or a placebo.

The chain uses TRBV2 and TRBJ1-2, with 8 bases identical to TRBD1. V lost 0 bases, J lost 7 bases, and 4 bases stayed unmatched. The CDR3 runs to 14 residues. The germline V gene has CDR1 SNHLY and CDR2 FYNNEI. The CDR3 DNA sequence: TGTGCCAGCAGTGAAGCTAGGGACAGGTCTGGCTACACCTTC. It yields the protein CASSEARDRSGYTF.

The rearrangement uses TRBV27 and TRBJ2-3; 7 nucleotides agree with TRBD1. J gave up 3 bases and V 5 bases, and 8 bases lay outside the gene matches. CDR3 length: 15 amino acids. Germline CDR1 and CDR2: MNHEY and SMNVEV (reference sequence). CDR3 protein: CASSLGGRPTDTQYF. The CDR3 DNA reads TGTGCCAGCAGTCTAGGGGGCAGACCAACAGATACGCAGTATTTT.

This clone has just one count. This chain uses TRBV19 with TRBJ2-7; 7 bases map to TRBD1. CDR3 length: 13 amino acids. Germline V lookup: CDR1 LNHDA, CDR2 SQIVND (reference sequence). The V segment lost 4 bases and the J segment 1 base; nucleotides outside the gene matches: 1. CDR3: CASSTTGSYEQYF. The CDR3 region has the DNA TGTGCCAGTAGTACGACAGGGTCCTACGAGCAGTACTTC.

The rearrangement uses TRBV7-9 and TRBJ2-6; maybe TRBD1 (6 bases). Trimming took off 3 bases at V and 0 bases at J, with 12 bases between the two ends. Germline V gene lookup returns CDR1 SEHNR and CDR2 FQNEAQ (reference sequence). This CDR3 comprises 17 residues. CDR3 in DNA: TGTGCCAGCAGCTTTGAGGGGGAGAGCTCTGGGGCCAACGTCCTGACTTTC. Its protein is CASSFEGESSGANVLTF. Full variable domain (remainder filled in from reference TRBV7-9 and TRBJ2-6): DTGVSQNPRHKITKRGQNVTFRCDPISEHNRLYWYRQTLGQGPEFLTYFQNEAQLEKSRLLSDRFSAERPKGSFSTLEIQRTEQGDSAMYLCASSFEGESSGANVLTFGAGSRLTVL.

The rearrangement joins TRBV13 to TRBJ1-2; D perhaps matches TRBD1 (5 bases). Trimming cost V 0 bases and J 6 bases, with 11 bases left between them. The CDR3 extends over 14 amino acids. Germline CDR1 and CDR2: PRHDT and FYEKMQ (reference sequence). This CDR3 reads CASSLGRGADGYTF. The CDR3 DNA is TGTGCCAGCAGCTTAGGCCGCGGGGCAGATGGCTACACCTTC. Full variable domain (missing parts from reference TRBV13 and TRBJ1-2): AAGVIQSPRHLIKEKRETATLKCYPIPRHDTVYWYQQGPGQDPQFLISFYEKMQSDKGSIPDRFSAQQFSDYHSELNMSSLELGDSALYFCASSLGRGADGYTFGSGTRLTVV.

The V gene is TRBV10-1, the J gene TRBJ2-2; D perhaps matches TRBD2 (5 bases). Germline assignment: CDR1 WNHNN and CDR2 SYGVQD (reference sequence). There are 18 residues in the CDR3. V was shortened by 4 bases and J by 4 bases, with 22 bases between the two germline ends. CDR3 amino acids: CASSGGSVREPGTGELFF. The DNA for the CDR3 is TGCGCCAGCAGTGGTGGTTCAGTGAGGGAGCCCGGCACCGGGGAGCTGTTTTTT.

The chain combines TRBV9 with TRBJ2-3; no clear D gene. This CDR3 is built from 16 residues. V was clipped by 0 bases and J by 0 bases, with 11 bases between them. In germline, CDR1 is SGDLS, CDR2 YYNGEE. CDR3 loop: CASSVGVDDSTDTQYF. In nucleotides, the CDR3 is TGTGCCAGCAGCGTAGGGGTAGACGACAGCACAGATACGCAGTATTTT.

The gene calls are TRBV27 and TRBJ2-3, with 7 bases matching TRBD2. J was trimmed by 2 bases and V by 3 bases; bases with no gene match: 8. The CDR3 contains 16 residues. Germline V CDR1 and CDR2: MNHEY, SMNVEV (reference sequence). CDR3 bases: TGTGCCAGCAGTTTGTCGGCTAGCGGATCCACAGATACGCAGTATTTT. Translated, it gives CASSLSASGSTDTQYF.

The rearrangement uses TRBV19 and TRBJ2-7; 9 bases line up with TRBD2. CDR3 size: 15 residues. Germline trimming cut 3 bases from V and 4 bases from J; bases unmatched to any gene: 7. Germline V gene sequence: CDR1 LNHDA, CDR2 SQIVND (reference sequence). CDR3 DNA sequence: TGTGCCAGTAGTATGGTAGTAGCGGGAGCATACGAGCAGTACTTC. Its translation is CASSMVVAGAYEQYF.

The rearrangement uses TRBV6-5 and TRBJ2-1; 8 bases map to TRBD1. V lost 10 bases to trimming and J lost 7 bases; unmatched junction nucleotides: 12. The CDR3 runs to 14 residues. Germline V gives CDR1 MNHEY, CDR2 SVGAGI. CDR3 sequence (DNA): TGTGCCACCCGGGACGGACAGGGTACGAATGAGCAGTTCTTC. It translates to CATRDGQGTNEQFF.

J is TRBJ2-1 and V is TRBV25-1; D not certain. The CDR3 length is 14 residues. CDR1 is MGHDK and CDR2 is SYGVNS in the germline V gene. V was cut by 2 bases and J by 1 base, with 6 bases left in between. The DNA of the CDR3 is TGTGCCAGCAGTGAAAAACCATCCTACAATGAGCAGTTCTTC. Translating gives CASSEKPSYNEQFF.

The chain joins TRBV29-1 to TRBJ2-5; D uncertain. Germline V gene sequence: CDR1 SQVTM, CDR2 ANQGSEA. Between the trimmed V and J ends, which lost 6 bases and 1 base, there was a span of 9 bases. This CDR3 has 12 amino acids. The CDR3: CSVGISQETQYF. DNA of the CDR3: TGCAGCGTCGGTATATCCCAAGAGACCCAGTACTTC.

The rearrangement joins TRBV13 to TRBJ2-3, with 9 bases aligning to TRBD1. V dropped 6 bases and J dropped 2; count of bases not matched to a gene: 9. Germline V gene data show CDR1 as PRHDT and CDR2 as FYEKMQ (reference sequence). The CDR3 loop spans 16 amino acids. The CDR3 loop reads CASSLSQGATTDTQYF. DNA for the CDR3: TGTGCCAGCAGTTTATCACAGGGGGCCACCACAGATACGCAGTATTTT. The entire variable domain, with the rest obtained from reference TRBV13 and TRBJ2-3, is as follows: AAGVIQSPRHLIKEKRETATLKCYPIPRHDTVYWYQQGPGQDPQFLISFYEKMQSDKGSIPDRFSAQQFSDYHSELNMSSLELGDSALYFCASSLSQGATTDTQYFGPGTRLTVL.

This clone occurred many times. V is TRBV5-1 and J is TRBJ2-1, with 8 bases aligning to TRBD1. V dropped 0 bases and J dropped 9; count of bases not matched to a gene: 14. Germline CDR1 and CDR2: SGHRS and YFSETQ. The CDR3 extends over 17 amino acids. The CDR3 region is CASSLGPRQGPNSEQFF. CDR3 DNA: TGCGCCAGCAGCTTGGGACCTCGACAGGGGCCCAACTCTGAGCAGTTCTTC.

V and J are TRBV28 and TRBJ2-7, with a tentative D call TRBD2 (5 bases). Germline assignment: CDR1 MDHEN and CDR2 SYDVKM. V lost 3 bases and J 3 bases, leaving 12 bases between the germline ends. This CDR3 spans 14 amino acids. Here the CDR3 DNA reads TGTGCCAGCAGTTTCCTCGGGAACCACTACGAGCAGTACTTC. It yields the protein CASSFLGNHYEQYF.

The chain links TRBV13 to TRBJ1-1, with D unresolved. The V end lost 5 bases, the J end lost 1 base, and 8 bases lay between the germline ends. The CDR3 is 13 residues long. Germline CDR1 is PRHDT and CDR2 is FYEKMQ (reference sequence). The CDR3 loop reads CASSPTKNTEAFF. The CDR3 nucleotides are TGTGCCAGCAGCCCCACGAAGAACACTGAAGCTTTCTTT.